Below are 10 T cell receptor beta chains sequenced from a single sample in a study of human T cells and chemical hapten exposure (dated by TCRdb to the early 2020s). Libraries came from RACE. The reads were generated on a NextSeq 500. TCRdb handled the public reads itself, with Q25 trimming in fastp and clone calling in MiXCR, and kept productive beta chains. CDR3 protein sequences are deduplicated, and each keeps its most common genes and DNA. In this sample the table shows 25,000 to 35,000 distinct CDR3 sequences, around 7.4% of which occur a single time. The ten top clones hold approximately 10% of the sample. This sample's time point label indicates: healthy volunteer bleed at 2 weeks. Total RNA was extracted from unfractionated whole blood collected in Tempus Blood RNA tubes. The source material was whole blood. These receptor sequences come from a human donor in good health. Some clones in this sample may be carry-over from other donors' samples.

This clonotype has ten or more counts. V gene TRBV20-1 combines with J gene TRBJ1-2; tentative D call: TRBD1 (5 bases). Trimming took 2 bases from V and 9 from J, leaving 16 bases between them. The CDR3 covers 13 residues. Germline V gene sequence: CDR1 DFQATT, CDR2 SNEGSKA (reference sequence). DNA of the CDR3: TGCAGTGCTAGACCCGGGACCCCCGCGAGCTACACCTTC. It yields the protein CSARPGTPASYTF.

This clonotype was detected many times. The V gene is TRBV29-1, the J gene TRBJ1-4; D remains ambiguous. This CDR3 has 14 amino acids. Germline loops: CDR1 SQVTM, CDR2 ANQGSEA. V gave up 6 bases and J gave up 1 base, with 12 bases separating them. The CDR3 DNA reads TGCAGCGTATCGTACACCATAACTAATGAAAAACTGTTTTTT. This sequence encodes CSVSYTITNEKLFF.

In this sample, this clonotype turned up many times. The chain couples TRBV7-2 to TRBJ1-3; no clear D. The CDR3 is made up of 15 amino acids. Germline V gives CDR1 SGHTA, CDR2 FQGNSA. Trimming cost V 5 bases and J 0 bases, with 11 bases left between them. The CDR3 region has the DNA TGTGCCAGCAGCCCCCTCCAGCACTCTGGAAACACCATATATTTT. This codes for CASSPLQHSGNTIYF.

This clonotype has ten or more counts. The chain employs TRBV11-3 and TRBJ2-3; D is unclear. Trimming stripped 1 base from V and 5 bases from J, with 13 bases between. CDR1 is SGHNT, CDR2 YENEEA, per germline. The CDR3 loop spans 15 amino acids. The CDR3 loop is CASSLGGLRGDTQYF. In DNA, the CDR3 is TGTGCCAGCAGCTTAGGAGGCCTACGTGGAGATACGCAGTATTTT.

The CDR3 bases are TGCAGTGCTAGGGACAGGGGTCAGCCCCAGCATTTT. It yields the protein CSARDRGQPQHF. V and J are TRBV20-1 and TRBJ1-5, with 9 bases identical to TRBD1. Germline lookup yields CDR1 DFQATT and CDR2 SNEGSKA (reference sequence). CDR3 size: 12 residues. With 3 bases clipped from V and 6 bases from J, the junction kept 0 bases outside the gene matches.

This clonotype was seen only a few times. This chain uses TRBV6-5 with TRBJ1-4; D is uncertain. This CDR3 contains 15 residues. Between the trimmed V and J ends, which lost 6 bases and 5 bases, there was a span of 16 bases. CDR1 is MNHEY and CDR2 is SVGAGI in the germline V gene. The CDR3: CASSLNSQMNEKLFF. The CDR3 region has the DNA TGTGCCAGCAGCCTCAACAGTCAGATGAATGAAAAACTGTTTTTT.

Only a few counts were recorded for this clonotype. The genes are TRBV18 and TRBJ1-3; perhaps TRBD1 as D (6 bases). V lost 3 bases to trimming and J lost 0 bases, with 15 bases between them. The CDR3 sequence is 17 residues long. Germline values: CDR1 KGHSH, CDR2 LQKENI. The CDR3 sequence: CASSPQPHRASGNTIYF. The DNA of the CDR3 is TGTGCCAGCTCACCGCAGCCTCACAGGGCCTCTGGAAACACCATATATTTT. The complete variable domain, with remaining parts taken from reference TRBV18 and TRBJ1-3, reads NAGVMQNPRHLVRRRGQEARLRCSPMKGHSHVYWYRQLPEEGLKFMVYLQKENIIDESGMPKERFSAEFPKEGPSILRIQQVVRGDSAAYFCASSPQPHRASGNTIYFGEGSWLTVV.

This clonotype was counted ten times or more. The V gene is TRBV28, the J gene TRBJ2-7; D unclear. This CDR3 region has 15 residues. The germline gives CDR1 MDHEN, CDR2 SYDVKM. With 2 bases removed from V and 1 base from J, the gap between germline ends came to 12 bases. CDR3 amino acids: CASSLPGTSSYEQYF. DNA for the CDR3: TGTGCCAGCAGTTTACCCGGCACGTCATCCTACGAGCAGTACTTC.

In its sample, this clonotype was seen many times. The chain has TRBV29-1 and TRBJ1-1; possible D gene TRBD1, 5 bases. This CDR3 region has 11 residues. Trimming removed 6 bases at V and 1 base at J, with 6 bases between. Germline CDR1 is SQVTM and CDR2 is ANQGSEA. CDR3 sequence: CSVGENTEAFF. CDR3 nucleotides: TGCAGCGTGGGGGAGAACACTGAAGCTTTCTTT.

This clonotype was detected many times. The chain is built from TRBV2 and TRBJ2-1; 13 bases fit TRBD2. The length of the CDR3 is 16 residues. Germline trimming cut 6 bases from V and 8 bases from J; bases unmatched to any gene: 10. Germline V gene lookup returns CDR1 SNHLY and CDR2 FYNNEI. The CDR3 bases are TGTGCCAGCAGCGTACTAGCGGGAGGGCCCTCGGATGAGCAGTTCTTC. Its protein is CASSVLAGGPSDEQFF. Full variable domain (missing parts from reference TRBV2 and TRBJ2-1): EPEVTQTPSHQVTQMGQEVILRCVPISNHLYFYWYRQILGQKVEFLVSFYNNEISEKSEIFDDQFSVERPDGSNFTLKIRSTKLEDSAMYFCASSVLAGGPSDEQFFGPGTRLTVL.